Following are 24 T cell receptor beta chains from one sample sequenced in a study of cytomegalovirus exposure and HLA in healthy donors. It was with 60 Vbeta and 13 Jbeta primers that the PCR ran. Only in-frame clones appear in the TCRdb table, and some are missing; sequencing was by immunoSEQ multiplex PCR. The sample records under 250,000 clones, over 75% being singletons. The sample taken for sequencing was PBMCs. The source of these receptors is a woman aged 50 to 60 in good health and CMV-seronegative.

The chain employs TRBV5-1 and TRBJ2-1; possible D gene TRBD2, 5 bases. V gave up 6 bases and J gave up 3 bases, with 22 bases separating them. The CDR3 has 17 amino acids. Germline V gene sequence: CDR1 SGHRS, CDR2 YFSETQ. CDR3 protein: CASTHSGGLVGYNEQFF. The CDR3 DNA sequence: TGCGCCAGCACGCACAGCGGCGGTCTCGTAGGCTACAATGAGCAGTTCTTC.

The chain links TRBV28 to TRBJ1-5; 8 nucleotides match TRBD1. In germline, CDR1 is MDHEN, CDR2 SYDVKM. This CDR3 has 16 amino acids. The J segment lost 4 bases and the V segment lost 6 bases, leaving 11 bases of the junction unmatched. For the CDR3, the DNA is TGTGCCAGCAGGCTAGGGGCAGGGGGCCGGAATCAGCCCCAGCATTTT. It codes for CASRLGAGGRNQPQHF.

The V gene is TRBV5-4, the J gene TRBJ2-1, with 12 positions matching TRBD2. J was trimmed by 7 bases and V by 4 bases; bases with no gene match: 12. The germline V gene encodes CDR1 SGHNT and CDR2 YYREEE (reference sequence). The CDR3 has 17 amino acids. CDR3: CASSPGTSGLRGNEQFF. CDR3 DNA sequence: TGTGCCAGCAGCCCGGGGACTAGCGGGCTTAGGGGGAATGAGCAGTTCTTC.

This chain joins TRBV25-1 and TRBJ1-1, with D perhaps matching TRBD1 (5 bases). The CDR3 consists of 13 residues. The germline CDR1 and CDR2 sequences are MGHDK and SYGVNS. The V end lost 5 bases, the J end lost 4 bases, and 11 bases lay between the germline ends. CDR3 in amino acids: CASSFPGGTEAFF. The CDR3 DNA sequence: TGTGCCAGCAGTTTTCCGGGGGGCACTGAAGCTTTCTTT.

This clone was observed once. The chain combines TRBV4-1 with TRBJ1-1; 8 bases line up with TRBD1. CDR3 length equals 16 residues. Trimming removed 1 base from V and 4 bases from J; junction bases left unmatched: 8. The germline V gene has CDR1 MGHRA and CDR2 YSYEKL. The CDR3 protein is CASSQALGQGATEAFF. The CDR3 nucleotides read TGCGCCAGCAGCCAAGCACTAGGACAGGGAGCCACTGAAGCTTTCTTT.

This clone came up once. The genes are TRBV6-1 and TRBJ1-6; D remains ambiguous. The CDR3 sequence is 15 residues long. The germline gives CDR1 MNHNS, CDR2 SASEGT. Trimming took off 8 bases at V and 5 bases at J, with 16 bases between the two ends. The DNA of the CDR3 is TGTGCCAGCCGGGATCAGCAGGCGAATAATTCACCCCTCCACTTT. Protein sequence: CASRDQQANNSPLHF.

This clone was detected only a few times. The chain is built from TRBV27 and TRBJ1-5, with 7 bases identical to TRBD1. V trimming: 0 bases; J trimming: 5 bases; junction bases outside the gene matches: 7. Germline lookup yields CDR1 MNHEY and CDR2 SMNVEV (reference sequence). This CDR3 comprises 16 residues. CDR3 sequence (DNA): TGTGCCAGCAGTTTATCGACGGGGACAGAGGATCAGCCCCAGCATTTT. This translates into CASSLSTGTEDQPQHF.

The chain carries TRBV29-1 and TRBJ2-3; 7 nucleotides line up with TRBD2. The CDR3 runs to 14 residues. After removal of 6 bases from V and 6 bases from J, the junction contained 12 bases not matched to a gene. CDR1 is SQVTM, CDR2 ANQGSEA, per germline. The CDR3 DNA is TGCAGCGTCCTCCCGACTAGCTTGGTGGATACGCAGTATTTT. This translates into CSVLPTSLVDTQYF.

V is TRBV7-3 and J is TRBJ2-2, with 11 bases fitting TRBD2. This CDR3 has 15 amino acids. V shed 5 bases and J 3 bases; nucleotides not matched to a gene: 2. Germline CDR1 reads SGHTA; CDR2 reads FQGTGA. The CDR3 region has the DNA TGTGCCAGCAGCCCGGGACTAGCGGACACCGGGGAGCTGTTTTTT. Its translation: CASSPGLADTGELFF.

V and J are TRBV6-1 and TRBJ2-3; 8 bases agree with TRBD2. Germline values: CDR1 MNHNS, CDR2 SASEGT. Losses at the gene ends were 1 base for V and 4 bases for J; bases not matched to a gene: 16. This CDR3 contains 19 residues. The CDR3 protein is CASSEGSRASGFFPDTQYF. The CDR3 DNA sequence: TGTGCCAGCAGTGAAGGGTCGAGGGCTAGCGGGTTCTTCCCAGATACGCAGTATTTT.

The V gene is TRBV7-9, the J gene TRBJ1-1; D might be TRBD1 (5 bases). CDR3 size: 12 residues. Per the germline V gene, CDR1 is SEHNR and CDR2 is FQNEAQ (reference sequence). Trimming shortened V by 3 bases and J by 7 bases, and 9 bases separated the two germline ends. CDR3 protein: CASSFLGDEAFF. DNA for the CDR3: TGTGCCAGCAGCTTCCTAGGGGATGAAGCTTTCTTT. Together with reference TRBV7-9 and TRBJ1-1, the CDR3 gives the full variable domain: DTGVSQNPRHKITKRGQNVTFRCDPISEHNRLYWYRQTLGQGPEFLTYFQNEAQLEKSRLLSDRFSAERPKGSFSTLEIQRTEQGDSAMYLCASSFLGDEAFFGQGTRLTVV.

This clone was recorded once. The genes are TRBV7-9 and TRBJ2-2; 7 nucleotides line up with TRBD1. With 3 bases clipped from V and 3 bases from J, the junction kept 1 base outside the gene matches. This CDR3 spans 14 amino acids. Germline V lookup: CDR1 SEHNR, CDR2 FQNEAQ (reference sequence). CDR3 protein: CASSLGQYTGELFF. The DNA for the CDR3 is TGTGCCAGCAGCTTGGGACAGTACACCGGGGAGCTGTTTTTT.

The chain carries TRBV5-3 and TRBJ2-2, with D maybe TRBD2 (6 bases). TRBV5-3 is marked as an open reading frame, function uncertain. The V gene lost 4 bases and the J gene lost 3 bases, with 16 bases spanning the gap. The CDR3 has 16 residues. DNA of the CDR3: TGTGCCAGAAGCCCAATCTCCTGGGGGGACACCGGGGAGCTGTTTTTT. Translation gives CARSPISWGDTGELFF.

The rearrangement joins TRBV10-3 to TRBJ1-5, with 9 bases lining up with TRBD1. Trimming at V came to 8 bases and at J to 2 bases, leaving 7 bases not matched to a gene. Germline V gene data show CDR1 as ENHRY and CDR2 as SYGVKD. The length of the CDR3 is 15 residues. For the CDR3, the DNA is TGTGCCATCGGAGAGGACAGGGGCGGCAATCAGCCCCAGCATTTT. Translation gives CAIGEDRGGNQPQHF.

The chain couples TRBV11-2 to TRBJ2-7; D possibly corresponds to TRBD2 (6 bases). The CDR3 length is 15 residues. V was shortened by 1 base and J by 2 bases, with 12 bases between the two germline ends. Per germline, CDR1 SGHAT and CDR2 FQNNGV. The CDR3 coding sequence is TGTGCCAGCAGCTTAGCTGGCGGGGAGGCCTACGAGCAGTACTTC. Encoded protein: CASSLAGGEAYEQYF.

The chain combines TRBV28 with TRBJ1-1; no firm D call. Germline-derived CDR1 and CDR2 are MDHEN and SYDVKM. Trimming left V 4 bases short and J 11 bases short, with 8 bases between. The CDR3 covers 10 residues. The CDR3 reads CASSSTQAFF. The CDR3 nucleotides are TGTGCCAGCAGTTCCACGCAGGCTTTCTTT.

Note on this clone: This CDR3 is also generated by other DNA sequences in the sample. The chain has TRBV18 and TRBJ1-1; 9 positions match TRBD1. CDR3 length: 12 amino acids. After removal of 3 bases from V and 7 bases from J, the junction contained 0 bases not matched to a gene. Germline V CDR1 and CDR2: KGHSH, LQKENI. The CDR3 loop is CASSPDRGEAFF. In nucleotides, the CDR3 is TGTGCCAGCTCACCGGACAGGGGTGAAGCTTTCTTT.

This clone was recorded only once. The chain links TRBV28 to TRBJ2-5; 10 bases map to TRBD2. The V gene end was trimmed by 5 bases and the J gene end by 1 base; junction bases not matched to a gene: 4. The CDR3 has 15 amino acids. Germline CDR1 is MDHEN and CDR2 is SYDVKM. CDR3 protein: CASSPRTSGQETQYF. DNA for the CDR3: TGTGCCAGCAGTCCCCGGACTAGCGGCCAAGAGACCCAGTACTTC.

The J gene is TRBJ1-2, the V gene TRBV27; 12 positions match TRBD1. V lost 0 bases to trimming and J lost 8 bases; unmatched junction nucleotides: 7. The germline gives CDR1 MNHEY, CDR2 SMNVEV (reference sequence). This CDR3 spans 16 amino acids. CDR3 coding DNA: TGTGCCAGCAGTTTATCCGGGACAGGGGGCGCATGGGGCTACACCTTC. Amino acids: CASSLSGTGGAWGYTF.

The rearrangement uses TRBV7-2 and TRBJ1-5; perhaps TRBD1 as D (5 bases). Trimming took 2 bases from V and 2 from J, leaving 10 bases between them. The CDR3 totals 15 residues. CDR1 and CDR2 from the germline V gene are SGHTA and FQGNSA. As DNA, the CDR3 is TGTGCCAGCAGCTTAAGGGGTTCGGGCAATCAGCCCCAGCATTTT. Translation gives CASSLRGSGNQPQHF.

This chain links TRBV19 with TRBJ1-5; weak D call: TRBD1 (6 bases). The germline V and J ends were trimmed by 4 bases and 0 bases, with 10 bases remaining between them. Germline V gene data show CDR1 as LNHDA and CDR2 as SQIVND (reference sequence). The length of the CDR3 is 15 residues. The CDR3, as DNA: TGTGCCAGTAGTAAGGGCAGGGGTAGCAATCAGCCCCAGCATTTT. This encodes CASSKGRGSNQPQHF. The full variable domain, rest sourced from reference TRBV19 and TRBJ1-5, is DGGITQSPKYLFRKEGQNVTLSCEQNLNHDAMYWYRQDPGQGLRLIYYSQIVNDFQKGDIAEGYSVSREKKESFPLTVTSAQKNPTAFYLCASSKGRGSNQPQHFGDGTRLSIL.

This clone was counted between two and nine times. The V call is TRBV28, the J call TRBJ2-5; TRBD2 agrees at 15 bases. Germline V gene lookup returns CDR1 MDHEN and CDR2 SYDVKM. Losses at the gene ends were 5 bases for V and 11 bases for J; bases not matched to a gene: 15. CDR3 size: 17 residues. CDR3 nucleotides: TGTGCCAGCAGTCCGGGGACTAGCGGGAGGAAGGCTCGAGAGCAGTACTTC. Residues: CASSPGTSGRKAREQYF.

The chain couples TRBV28 to TRBJ1-1; unclear D gene. The CDR3 runs 10 residues. Germline-derived CDR1 and CDR2 are MDHEN and SYDVKM. V lost 1 base and J 10 bases, leaving 4 bases between the germline ends. CDR3 in DNA: TGTGCCAGCAGTTTATTCGGAGCTTTCTTT. As protein: CASSLFGAFF.

This clone has just one count. The chain employs TRBV4-1 and TRBJ1-3, with no clear D. The CDR3 sequence is 18 residues long. Germline CDR1 MGHRA, CDR2 YSYEKL. Trimming removed 1 base from V and 2 bases from J, with 18 bases in between. The CDR3 loop reads CASSQVVRREGPGNTIYF. CDR3 sequence (DNA): TGCGCCAGCAGCCAAGTAGTCAGACGGGAAGGACCTGGAAACACCATATATTTT.